A selection of T cell receptor beta chains follows, all from one sample in a study of long-term antiretroviral therapy in people with HIV. The data were produced by immunoSEQ multiplex PCR, yet TCRdb's version contains in-frame clones alone and is incomplete. The sample consists of 20,000 to 25,000 clones, approximately 81% of them appearing once. Sequencing was performed on unsorted PBMCs, taken 2.4 years after starting antiretroviral therapy. The receptor source for this set is a man aged 35-49 years with HIV. Both conserved end residues are part of each CDR3. Fields, in order: D gene, clone size, V gene, J gene, CDR3 DNA, CDR3 protein. D genes are given only for firm matches. The size field is filled for only some rows; it gives once, few, many or a size class.

.	.	TRBV7-2	TRBJ2-5	TGTGCCAGCAGCTTAGGGGCTATTCAAGAGACCCAGTACTTC	CASSLGAIQETQYF
TRBD1	.	TRBV2	TRBJ1-3	TGTGCCAGCAGTGCCGGGACAGCTGGAAACACCATATATTTT	CASSAGTAGNTIYF
TRBD2	.	TRBV5-1	TRBJ2-3	TGCGCCAGCAGCTCTCGACTAGCGGGGGGAGGAGATACGCAGTATTTT	CASSSRLAGGGDTQYF
TRBD1	.	TRBV9	TRBJ2-6	TGTGCCAGCAGCGTGGGGACAGGGAAAGGCTCTGGGGCCAACGTCCTGACTTTC	CASSVGTGKGSGANVLTF
.	.	TRBV2	TRBJ1-5	TGTGCCAGCAGTGAACCGACAGGAGTTAGCGATCAGCCCCAGCATTTT	CASSEPTGVSDQPQHF
TRBD1	.	TRBV2	TRBJ1-5	TGTGCCAGCAGTGTGGGACAGACAGGTCAGCCCCAGCATTTT	CASSVGQTGQPQHF
.	.	TRBV10-1	TRBJ2-3	TGCGCCAGCAGTGAGTCGTTGTTAGCGACAGATACGCAGTATTTT	CASSESLLATDTQYF
.	once	TRBV28	TRBJ2-1	TGTGCCAGCAGTACGACGGCATACAATGAGCAGTTCTTC	CASSTTAYNEQFF
.	.	TRBV27	TRBJ2-1	TGTGCCAGCAGTTTAAGTAATCCCTCCTACAATGAGCAGTTCTTC	CASSLSNPSYNEQFF
.	.	TRBV18	TRBJ1-5	TGTGCCAGCTCCCAGGTCGTTCAGGGTAGTGGGCAGCCCCAGCATTTT	CASSQVVQGSGQPQHF
.	few	TRBV2	TRBJ1-3	TGTGCCAGCAGTCCTAATCCGGTCGCCGGGAACACCATATATTTT	CASSPNPVAGNTIYF
.	.	TRBV28	TRBJ2-7	TGTGCCAGCAGGGGCCTAGGCCGCACCTACGAGCAGTACTTC	CASRGLGRTYEQYF
TRBD1	once	TRBV25-1	TRBJ1-5	TGTGCCAGCGGGACAGGGGGCAGCAATCAGCCCCAGCATTTT	CASGTGGSNQPQHF
.	once	TRBV6-5	TRBJ2-5	TGTGCCAGCACCCTATCCCAGGGTCGACAAGAGACCCAGTACTTC	CASTLSQGRQETQYF
.	.	TRBV5-4	TRBJ2-2	TGTGCCAGCAGCTTTTGGAGCGGGACCGGGGAGCTGTTTTTT	CASSFWSGTGELFF
TRBD1	.	TRBV12-5	TRBJ1-4	TGTGCTAGTGGTTTGGACAGGGGATCAACTAATGAAAAACTGTTTTTT	CASGLDRGSTNEKLFF
.	few	TRBV4-3	TRBJ1-5	TGCGCCAGCAGCCTGTGGGTTGGCAATCAGCCCCAGCATTTT	CASSLWVGNQPQHF
TRBD1	.	TRBV14	TRBJ1-6	TGTGCCAGCAGCCCCCAGACAGGGTATTATTCACCCCTCCACTTT	CASSPQTGYYSPLHF
TRBD1	.	TRBV7-2	TRBJ2-7	TGTGCCAGCAGCCGTGCCCCGGGACAGAGCGAGCAGTACTTC	CASSRAPGQSEQYF
.	.	TRBV5-1	TRBJ1-1	TGCGTCTCCAAGTGGGACGTACTGAACACTGAAGCTTTCTTT	CVSKWDVLNTEAFF
.	.	TRBV5-1	TRBJ2-5	TGCGCCAGCAGCTTTACGCTGGAGGGCCAGTACTTC	CASSFTLEGQYF
.	.	TRBV14	TRBJ2-3	TGTGCCAGCAGCCAACGCCCGTGGAAAGCAGTCACAGATACGCAGTATTTT	CASSQRPWKAVTDTQYF
.	few	TRBV14	TRBJ2-1	TGTGCCAGCAGCCGCAATTACCGACGGGGAGTTGACAATGAGCAGTTCTTC	CASSRNYRRGVDNEQFF
.	.	TRBV29-1	TRBJ1-4	TGCAGCGTTGTAGTAGGGCAGGGGCCTGAAAAACTGTTTTTT	CSVVVGQGPEKLFF
.	few	TRBV5-6	TRBJ2-1	TGTGCCAGCAGCTTGGGCCATAACTCCTACAATGAGCAGTTCTTC	CASSLGHNSYNEQFF
.	.	TRBV28	TRBJ1-1	TGTGCCAGCCTTCGGCCCACAGATAGCACTGAAGCTTTCTTT	CASLRPTDSTEAFF
.	.	TRBV15	TRBJ2-7	TGTGCCACCAGCGCTACCCAGACCTCCTACGAGCAGTACTTC	CATSATQTSYEQYF
.	.	TRBV5-1	TRBJ2-3	TGCGCCAGCAGCTTGGCTAGCTACACAGATACGCAGTATTTT	CASSLASYTDTQYF
TRBD2	few	TRBV7-2	TRBJ2-7	TGTGCCAGCAGCTTAGGGACTAGAATGTACGAGCAGTACTTC	CASSLGTRMYEQYF
.	.	TRBV6-5	TRBJ1-5	TGTGCCAGCAGTTACGTGGGGAGCAATCAGCCCCAGCATTTT	CASSYVGSNQPQHF
.	few	TRBV7-9	TRBJ1-2	TGTGCCACCAGCCCCCACGGGGATGGCTACACCTTC	CATSPHGDGYTF
TRBD1	few	TRBV19	TRBJ1-6	TGTGCCAGTAGGATGGACAGGGCGGTGAATTCACCCCTCCACTTT	CASRMDRAVNSPLHF
.	few	TRBV15	TRBJ1-2	TGTGCCACCAGCCAAGACAGTAACTATGGCTACACCTTC	CATSQDSNYGYTF
TRBD1	.	TRBV18	TRBJ2-7	TGTGCCAGCTCACCACAGGGGGCGGGCTACGAGCAGTACTTC	CASSPQGAGYEQYF
.	.	TRBV6-6	TRBJ2-5	TGTGCCAGCAGTTACCGGACTTTGGACGGAGAGACCCAGTACTTC	CASSYRTLDGETQYF
.	.	TRBV29-1	TRBJ2-3	TGCAGCGTTCGCGGCGGAGGCACAGATACGCAGTATTTT	CSVRGGGTDTQYF
.	.	TRBV7-3	TRBJ2-6	TGTGCCAGCAGCTTAGTGGGGCTAAGCTCTGGGGCCAACGTCCTGACTTTC	CASSLVGLSSGANVLTF
TRBD1	.	TRBV9	TRBJ1-2	TGTGCCAGCAGGGGACAGGGAACCTATGGCTACACCTTC	CASRGQGTYGYTF
.	.	TRBV4-2	TRBJ2-3	TGTGCCAGCAGCCAAGTTTCTTTGGGAAGAACAGCATCTAGCACAGATACGCAGTATTTT	CASSQVSLGRTASSTDTQYF
TRBD2	.	TRBV2	TRBJ2-3	TGTGCCAGCAGGAGACTAGCGGGGAGCACAGATACGCAGTATTTT	CASRRLAGSTDTQYF
.	.	TRBV6-1	TRBJ1-1	TGTGCCAGCAATGGTTGGGCGAACACTGAAGCTTTCTTT	CASNGWANTEAFF
TRBD1	.	TRBV30	TRBJ1-5	TGTGCCTGGTCCACAGGGGGAACTCAGCCCCAGCATTTT	CAWSTGGTQPQHF
.	.	TRBV5-4	TRBJ2-7	TGTGCCAGCCACCCCGCGGGGGAGCAGTACTTC	CASHPAGEQYF
.	.	TRBV9	TRBJ1-2	TGTGCCAGCAGCCCCCGGGACTTTTCTAACTATGGCTACACCTTC	CASSPRDFSNYGYTF
.	.	TRBV10-1	TRBJ1-1	TGCGCCAGCAGTGAGAGAGCGAGGAATGAAGCTTTCTTT	CASSERARNEAFF